The entry below describes one T cell receptor (beta chain). Its antigen is not known. This entry comes from a study of identical twins. Study-wide points: Analyses based on zero insertions could be partly confounded by invariant MAIT and iNKT cells. Abundant beta clonotypes from cord blood bore fewer insertions; memory repertoires lacked this pattern.

Germline V gene data show CDR1 as DFQATT and CDR2 as SNEGSKA (reference sequence). The J segment lost 8 bases and the V segment lost 3 bases, leaving 7 bases of the junction unmatched. The CDR3 is 14 residues long. TCRdb independently ran MiXCR on the 5' RACE reads; one entry per CDR3 protein. The sample has 1.5 million to 2 million distinct CDR3 sequences; 32% are singletons. The TCR originated in a newborn girl in good health. The chain links TRBV20-1 to TRBJ1-4; TRBD1 matches 9 bases. The material sequenced was cord blood. The CDR3 coding sequence is TGCAGTGCTAGGGAACAGGGGGCGCAGGAAAAACTGTTTTTT. Translating it yields CSAREQGAQEKLFF.